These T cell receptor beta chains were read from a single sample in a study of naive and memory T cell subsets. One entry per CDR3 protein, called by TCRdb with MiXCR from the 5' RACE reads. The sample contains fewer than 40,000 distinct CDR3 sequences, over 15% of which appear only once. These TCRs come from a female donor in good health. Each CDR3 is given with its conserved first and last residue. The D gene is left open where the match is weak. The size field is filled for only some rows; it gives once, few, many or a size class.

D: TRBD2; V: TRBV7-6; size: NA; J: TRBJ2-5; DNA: TGTGCCAGCAGCTTAGAACTAGCGGGGGGTGAGACCCAGTACTTC; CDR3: CASSLELAGGETQYF
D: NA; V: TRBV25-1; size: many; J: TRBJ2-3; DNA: TGTGCCAGCAGTGAAATCGACAGAACGCGATCAGATACGCAGTATTTT; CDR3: CASSEIDRTRSDTQYF
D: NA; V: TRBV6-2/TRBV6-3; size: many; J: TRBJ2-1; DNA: TGTGCCAGCAGTTACTCTACAGGGTTCAATGAGCAGTTCTTC; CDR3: CASSYSTGFNEQFF
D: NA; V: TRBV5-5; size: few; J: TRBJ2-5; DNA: TGTGCCAGCAGCTGTCAAGAGACCCAGTACTTC; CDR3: CASSCQETQYF
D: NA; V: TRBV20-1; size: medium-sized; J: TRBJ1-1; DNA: TGCAGTGCCAAGATCGGAGATACTGAAGCTTTCTTT; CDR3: CSAKIGDTEAFF
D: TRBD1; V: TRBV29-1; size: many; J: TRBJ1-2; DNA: TGCAGCGTTGAAGCGGGGACAGGGCCTCTCTATGGCTACACCTTC; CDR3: CSVEAGTGPLYGYTF
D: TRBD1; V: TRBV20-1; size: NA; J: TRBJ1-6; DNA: TGCAGTGCCTTACCGGGACAGGGGAGGTCACCCCTCCACTTT; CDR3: CSALPGQGRSPLHF
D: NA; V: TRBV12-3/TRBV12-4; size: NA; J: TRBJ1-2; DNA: TGTGCCAGCAGTCCCTGGGACATCGGCTACACCTTC; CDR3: CASSPWDIGYTF
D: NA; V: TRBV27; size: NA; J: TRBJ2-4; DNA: TGTGCCAGCAGTTTATCGCGGTTTCTAGCCAAAAACATTCAGTACTTC; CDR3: CASSLSRFLAKNIQYF
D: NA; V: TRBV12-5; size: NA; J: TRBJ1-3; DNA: TGTGCTAGTGTTCATATAGCGGACCGACACTCTGGAAACACCATATATTTT; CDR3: CASVHIADRHSGNTIYF
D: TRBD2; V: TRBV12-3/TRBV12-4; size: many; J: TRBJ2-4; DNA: TGTGCCAGCAGTCCTCAGCGGGGGCGAGCCAAAAACATTCAGTACTTC; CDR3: CASSPQRGRAKNIQYF
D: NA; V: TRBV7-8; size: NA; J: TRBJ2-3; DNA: TGTGCCAGCAGCTCAAACAGGTTGGGGACAGATACGCAGTATTTT; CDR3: CASSSNRLGTDTQYF
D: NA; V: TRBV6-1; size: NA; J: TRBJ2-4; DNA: TGTGCCAGCAGTGAAAGGCGGGATTCCTCCGACATTCAGTACTTC; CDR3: CASSERRDSSDIQYF
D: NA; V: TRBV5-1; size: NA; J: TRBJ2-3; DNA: TGCGCCAGCAGCTTGACTGCTGGGCGGGGGCAGTATTTT; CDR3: CASSLTAGRGQYF
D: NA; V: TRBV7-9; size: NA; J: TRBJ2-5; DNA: TGTGCCAGCAGCCGGCATGGGACTGCAAACAAAGAGACCCAGTACTTC; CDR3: CASSRHGTANKETQYF
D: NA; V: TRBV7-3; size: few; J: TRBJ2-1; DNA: TGTGCCAGCAGCTTAAGGGGGGGCAAGGATGAGCAGTTCTTC; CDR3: CASSLRGGKDEQFF
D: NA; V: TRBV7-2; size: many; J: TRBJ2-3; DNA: TGTGCCAGCAGCTTAGATCGGGCGAAGTCCACAGATACGCAGTATTTT; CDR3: CASSLDRAKSTDTQYF
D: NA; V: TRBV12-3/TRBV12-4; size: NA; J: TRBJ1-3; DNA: TGTGCCAGCACTGTTAGGGGGGGTTTAGGAAACACCATATATTTT; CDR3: CASTVRGGLGNTIYF
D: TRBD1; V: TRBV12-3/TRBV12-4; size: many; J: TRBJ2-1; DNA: TGTGCCAGCAGTTCTTACCCAGGGGGCATTGAGCAGTTCTTC; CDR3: CASSSYPGGIEQFF
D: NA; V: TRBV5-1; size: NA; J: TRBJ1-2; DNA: TGCGCCAGCAGCTTGGTTTCCGCAACCTCTAACTATGGCTACACCTTC; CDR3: CASSLVSATSNYGYTF
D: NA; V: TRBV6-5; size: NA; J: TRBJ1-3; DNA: TGTGCCAGCAGTCCCTACCAGCCCTCTGGAAACACCATATATTTT; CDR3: CASSPYQPSGNTIYF
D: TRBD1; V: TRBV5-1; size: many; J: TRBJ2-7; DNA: TGCGCCAGCAGCTTGGCCGTCGGGACAGGTGGATACGAGCAGTACTTC; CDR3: CASSLAVGTGGYEQYF
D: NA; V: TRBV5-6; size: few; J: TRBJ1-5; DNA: TGTGCCAGCAGCTTGGGTCTTTATAGCAATCAGCCCCAGCATTTT; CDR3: CASSLGLYSNQPQHF
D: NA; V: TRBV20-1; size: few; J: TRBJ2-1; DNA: TGCAGTGCTACCGAAACAGGACCCAATGAGCAGTTCTTC; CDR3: CSATETGPNEQFF